The 25 T cell receptor beta chains listed next were all sequenced from one sample in a study of Ad26.COV2.S vaccination and SARS-CoV-2 variants. Sample treatment: roughly 20 received Ad26.COV2.S at low or high dose, single or two shots; five or six received placebo; per-sample allocation not given. Samples analyzed were those drawn on day 63 after the first vaccine or placebo injection. Measured with immunoSEQ multiplex PCR; TCRdb has only the in-frame clones, and not every one. The sample records about 440,000 clones, around 90% being singletons. Material: peripheral blood, obtained in a trial of Ad26.COV2.S vaccine versus placebo. The receptors here all came from a person aged 18-65 years who received the Ad26.COV2.S COVID-19 vaccine or a placebo.

The chain links TRBV5-1 to TRBJ2-2; 8 nucleotides line up with TRBD2. Germline V gene data show CDR1 as SGHRS and CDR2 as YFSETQ. This CDR3 contains 15 residues. Germline trimming cut 5 bases from V and 5 bases from J; bases unmatched to any gene: 8. DNA of the CDR3: TGCGCCAGCAGTCGTAGCGGGATTGAAACCGGGGAGCTGTTTTTT. Protein product: CASSRSGIETGELFF.

This rearrangement joins TRBV18 to TRBJ1-6; 9 nucleotides align to TRBD1. CDR3 length: 14 residues. Trimming cost V 4 bases and J 14 bases; bases outside gene matches: 9. CDR1 is KGHSH and CDR2 is LQKENI in the germline V gene. The CDR3 DNA follows: TGTGCCAGCTCACGAGAGGGACAGGGTGTTGCCCTCCACTTT. The encoded protein is CASSREGQGVALHF. Full variable domain (rest looked up from reference TRBV18 and TRBJ1-6): NAGVMQNPRHLVRRRGQEARLRCSPMKGHSHVYWYRQLPEEGLKFMVYLQKENIIDESGMPKERFSAEFPKEGPSILRIQQVVRGDSAAYFCASSREGQGVALHFGNGTRLTVT.

This CDR3 reads CASSLASPSYEQYF. The CDR3 nucleotides are TGTGCCAGCAGTTTGGCCAGCCCGTCCTACGAGCAGTACTTC. The chain couples TRBV6-2 or TRBV6-3 to TRBJ2-7; no reliable D call. This CDR3 region has 14 residues. Trimming shortened V by 4 bases and J by 1 base, and 11 bases separated the two germline ends. Germline lookup yields CDR1 MNHEY and CDR2 SVGEGT.

The chain is built from TRBV9 and TRBJ2-7, with 8 bases that match TRBD2. Unmatched junction bases numbered 9, after V lost 0 bases and J lost 4 bases. Looked up from germline, CDR1 is SGDLS and CDR2 is YYNGEE. The CDR3 sequence is 16 residues long. In DNA, the CDR3 is TGTGCCAGCAGCGTAGCAGGAATAGCGGGGACTTACGAGCAGTACTTC. Translated: CASSVAGIAGTYEQYF.

The V call is TRBV12-5, the J call TRBJ2-1, with 8 bases that match TRBD2. The trim removed 7 bases at V and 0 bases at J, leaving 14 bases unmatched. This CDR3 comprises 18 residues. CDR1 LGHNT and CDR2 FRNRAP come from the germline V gene. CDR3 sequence: CASAFSSTSGGSYNEQFF. DNA for the CDR3: TGTGCTAGTGCCTTCTCGTCTACTAGCGGAGGCTCCTACAATGAGCAGTTCTTC.

The CDR3 loop reads CASSQDRWRDRGETQYF. The CDR3 nucleotides read TGTGCCAGCAGCCAAGATAGGTGGCGGGATAGGGGGGAGACCCAGTACTTC. The V call is TRBV3-1 (or the pseudogene TRBV3-2), the J call TRBJ2-5, with D tentatively TRBD1 or TRBD2 (6 bases each). Deletions cut 0 bases from V and 5 bases from J, with 19 bases between. CDR1 LGHDT and CDR2 YNNKEL come from the germline V gene (reference sequence). The CDR3 sequence is 17 residues long.

V is TRBV19 and J is TRBJ2-5; 8 bases line up with TRBD1. Germline V gene data show CDR1 as LNHDA and CDR2 as SQIVND (reference sequence). The CDR3 spans 14 residues. V lost 1 base to trimming and J lost 7 bases; unmatched junction nucleotides: 5. CDR3 nucleotides: TGTGCCAGTAGTATAGGGGACAGGACTGGGACCCAGTACTTC. This encodes CASSIGDRTGTQYF. The variable domain in full, with the rest retrieved from reference TRBV19 and TRBJ2-5, is DGGITQSPKYLFRKEGQNVTLSCEQNLNHDAMYWYRQDPGQGLRLIYYSQIVNDFQKGDIAEGYSVSREKKESFPLTVTSAQKNPTAFYLCASSIGDRTGTQYFGPGTRLLVL.

This chain uses TRBV7-9 with TRBJ2-1; 8 bases fit TRBD1. The V gene end was trimmed by 0 bases and the J gene end by 12 bases; junction bases not matched to a gene: 7. The germline gives CDR1 SEHNR, CDR2 FQNEAQ (reference sequence). This CDR3 comprises 14 residues. The CDR3 sequence: CASSLAATGEWQFF. The CDR3 DNA reads as TGTGCCAGCAGCTTAGCTGCGACAGGGGAGTGGCAGTTCTTC.

The rearrangement joins TRBV18 to TRBJ2-3, with TRBD2 identical over 8 bases. V dropped 3 bases and J dropped 2; count of bases not matched to a gene: 7. The CDR3 is 16 residues long. The germline V gene has CDR1 KGHSH and CDR2 LQKENI. The CDR3 loop reads CASSPNSREVTDTQYF. The CDR3 DNA sequence: TGTGCCAGCTCACCTAATTCGCGGGAGGTCACAGATACGCAGTATTTT.

This clone was seen a single time. The chain combines TRBV6-2 or TRBV6-3 with TRBJ2-5; D not certain. Germline V lookup: CDR1 MNHEY, CDR2 SVGEGT. The CDR3 length is 11 residues. V was shortened by 6 bases and J by 4 bases, with 6 bases between the two germline ends. CDR3 region: CASSHTETQYF. CDR3 sequence (DNA): TGTGCCAGCAGCCACACAGAGACCCAGTACTTC.

The rearrangement uses TRBV2 and TRBJ1-1, with D possibly TRBD1 on 5 matching bases. This CDR3 has 16 amino acids. Between the trimmed V and J ends, which lost 3 bases and 4 bases, there was a span of 18 bases. Per germline, CDR1 SNHLY and CDR2 FYNNEI. The CDR3 DNA reads as TGTGCCAGCAGTGATCCGGTAGAGGGGTCGTTCACTGAAGCTTTCTTT. This encodes CASSDPVEGSFTEAFF.

V gene TRBV7-2 combines with J gene TRBJ1-1; 9 bases fit TRBD1. There are 14 residues in the CDR3. From germline, CDR1 is SGHTA and CDR2 FQGNSA. J was trimmed by 1 base and V by 7 bases; bases with no gene match: 4. The CDR3 spells CASKTQGANTEAFF. The CDR3, as DNA: TGTGCCAGCAAAACACAGGGGGCGAACACTGAAGCTTTCTTT.

The chain links TRBV18 to TRBJ2-5; 8 bases are a match to TRBD2. The V segment lost 0 bases and the J segment 12 bases; nucleotides outside the gene matches: 15. This CDR3 contains 16 residues. Germline V gives CDR1 KGHSH, CDR2 LQKENI. CDR3 DNA: TGTGCCAGCTCACCACCGGGGCGGACTAGCCCACCCCCGGAGTACTTC. It is translated as CASSPPGRTSPPPEYF.

The CDR3 protein is CASSELGARQPQHF. The CDR3 nucleotides read TGTGCCAGCAGTGAACTAGGAGCGAGACAGCCCCAGCATTTT. The rearrangement links TRBV2 to TRBJ1-5; D gene unclear. CDR3 length: 14 amino acids. Germline V lookup: CDR1 SNHLY, CDR2 FYNNEI. V was cut by 2 bases and J by 7 bases, with 12 bases left in between.

Note on this clone: Other DNA sequences within the sample encode an identical CDR3. The chain couples TRBV5-5 to TRBJ1-5; D is undetermined. V was clipped by 1 base and J by 1 base, with 6 bases between them. The germline gives CDR1 SGHKS, CDR2 YYEKEE (reference sequence). The length of the CDR3 is 14 residues. In nucleotides, the CDR3 is TGTGCCAGCAGCTTGAGAGGAAGCAATCAGCCCCAGCATTTT. Protein product: CASSLRGSNQPQHF.

The J gene is TRBJ2-3, the V gene TRBV2; 8 nucleotides align to TRBD1. J gave up 2 bases and V 6 bases, and 10 bases lay outside the gene matches. The CDR3 length is 16 residues. Germline loops: CDR1 SNHLY, CDR2 FYNNEI. The CDR3 bases are TGTGCCAGCAGAAGGACAGGGTTAATCTACACAGATACGCAGTATTTT. Its translation is CASRRTGLIYTDTQYF.

The V and J genes are TRBV9 and TRBJ2-5; perhaps TRBD1 as D (6 bases). The CDR3 is 15 amino acids. Trimming stripped 2 bases from V and 2 bases from J, with 13 bases between. Germline V gene lookup returns CDR1 SGDLS and CDR2 YYNGEE. The CDR3 DNA sequence: TGTGCCAGCAGCGTCTCCGGGACAATGCAAGAGACCCAGTACTTC. This translates into CASSVSGTMQETQYF. The variable domain in full, with the rest retrieved from reference TRBV9 and TRBJ2-5, is DSGVTQTPKHLITATGQRVTLRCSPRSGDLSVYWYQQSLDQGLQFLIQYYNGEERAKGNILERFSAQQFPDLHSELNLSSLELGDSALYFCASSVSGTMQETQYFGPGTRLLVL.

This clone occurred once. V usage is TRBV2 and J usage is TRBJ2-4; tentatively, D is TRBD1 or TRBD2 (5 bases each). In germline, CDR1 is SNHLY, CDR2 FYNNEI. CDR3 length: 14 amino acids. V lost 4 bases and J 2 bases, leaving 9 bases between the germline ends. The CDR3 loop is CASSGGGTKNIQYF. The DNA for the CDR3 is TGTGCCAGCAGTGGTGGGGGAACCAAAAACATTCAGTACTTC.

This chain links TRBV2 with TRBJ2-2; D might be TRBD1 or TRBD2, each matching 5 bases. The CDR3 runs to 13 residues. Deletions cut 8 bases from V and 3 bases from J, with 10 bases between. Germline V gives CDR1 SNHLY, CDR2 FYNNEI. The CDR3 DNA is TGTGCCAGCCGGGACCGTCACACCGGGGAGCTGTTTTTT. Amino acid sequence: CASRDRHTGELFF.

The rearrangement uses TRBV5-6 and TRBJ2-3, with 7 positions matching TRBD1. V was pared by 4 bases and J by 4 bases, with 3 bases of the junction left unmatched. The germline gives CDR1 SGHDT, CDR2 YYEEEE. The length of the CDR3 is 13 residues. CDR3 loop: CASSNRGPDTQYF. The CDR3 nucleotides are TGTGCCAGCAGCAACAGGGGACCAGATACGCAGTATTTT.

This chain uses TRBV24-1 with TRBJ2-3; unclear D gene. This CDR3 has 14 residues. Germline CDR1 reads KGHDR; CDR2 reads SFDVKD. Between the trimmed V and J ends, which lost 2 bases and 3 bases, there was a span of 8 bases. Here the CDR3 reads CATSDSPLTDTQYF. For the CDR3, the DNA is TGTGCCACCAGTGATTCCCCTCTAACAGATACGCAGTATTTT.

This sequence joins TRBV7-8 and TRBJ2-5; 16 bases agree with TRBD2. This CDR3 comprises 17 residues. V was clipped by 5 bases and J by 5 bases; unmatched bases: 8. The germline V gene has CDR1 SGHVS and CDR2 FQNEAQ. The CDR3 protein is CASSPGLAGGPGETQYF. CDR3 coding DNA: TGTGCCAGCAGCCCGGGACTAGCGGGAGGGCCCGGGGAGACCCAGTACTTC.

CDR3 in amino acids: CASSRTDYEQYF. The CDR3 DNA reads as TGTGCCAGCTCCCGGACTGACTACGAGCAGTACTTC. The chain links TRBV7-2 to TRBJ2-7; perhaps TRBD2 as D (5 bases). The germline gives CDR1 SGHTA, CDR2 FQGNSA. The CDR3 consists of 12 residues. The V end was cut by 8 bases, the J end by 3 bases, with 11 bases between.

The chain links TRBV15 to TRBJ2-7; D perhaps matches TRBD2 (6 bases). The CDR3 runs 15 residues. Trimming stripped 0 bases from V and 3 bases from J, with 12 bases between. Germline assignment: CDR1 LNHNV and CDR2 YYDKDF (reference sequence). CDR3 region: CATSRDASGLYEQYF. Written as DNA, the CDR3 is TGTGCCACCAGCAGAGATGCGAGCGGGCTCTACGAGCAGTACTTC.

The J gene is TRBJ2-7, the V gene TRBV6-2 or TRBV6-3; 7 bases are a match to TRBD2. The CDR3 runs to 17 residues. Trimming took 6 bases from V and 0 from J; bases not matched to a gene: 14. CDR1 is MNHEY and CDR2 is SVGEGT in the germline V gene. The CDR3 here is CASSGRTGTTSSYEQYF. CDR3 nucleotide sequence: TGTGCCAGCAGCGGTCGGACCGGGACTACAAGCTCCTACGAGCAGTACTTC.